This TCR beta chain was recovered during a study of T cell responses to AZD1222 COVID-19 vaccine. TCRdb's copy holds only in-frame clones and misses some; the assay was immunoSEQ multiplex PCR. The profile shows around 120,000 clones, 93% of them singletons. CDR1 and CDR2 from the germline V gene are KGHSH and LQKENI. Trimming left V 2 bases short and J 3 bases short, with 14 bases between. The CDR3 covers 15 residues. Study-wide results and caveats: None of the repertoires were sampled until the peak T cell response had passed.

About this clone: Its antigen remains unknown.

The clonotype comes from an adult who received the AZD1222 COVID-19 vaccine. The sequenced sample was peripheral blood, obtained 28 days after the second AZD1222 dose. The chain employs TRBV18 and TRBJ2-7; D unclear. The DNA of the CDR3 is TGTGCCAGCTCACCATCCTTGGCAGGAGACTACGAGCAGTACTTC. Translating gives CASSPSLAGDYEQYF.